A single sample is the source of the 13 T cell receptor beta chains below, sequenced in a study of T cell responses to AZD1222 COVID-19 vaccine. Measured with immunoSEQ multiplex PCR; TCRdb has only the in-frame clones, and not every one. The sample gives about 81,000 clones, around 92% of which show up once; approximately 5.5% is in the top ten. The sequenced sample was peripheral blood, obtained on day 0 of AZD1222 vaccination. These receptors were taken from an adult in good health.

The chain is built from TRBV9 and TRBJ2-7, with TRBD2 identical over 8 bases. The CDR3 is made up of 16 amino acids. With 4 bases clipped from V and 0 bases from J, the junction kept 9 bases outside the gene matches. Germline V gene lookup returns CDR1 SGDLS and CDR2 YYNGEE. DNA for the CDR3: TGTGCCAGCAGCAGGGCGGCGGGAGGTCACTCCTACGAGCAGTACTTC. As protein: CASSRAAGGHSYEQYF.

This clone came up once. The chain recombines TRBV28 with TRBJ2-2, with 8 nucleotides matching TRBD2. The CDR3 spans 14 residues. Germline loops: CDR1 MDHEN, CDR2 SYDVKM. V dropped 4 bases and J dropped 7; count of bases not matched to a gene: 5. The CDR3 sequence: CASSSSGYRGELFF. As DNA, the CDR3 is TGTGCCAGCAGTTCTAGCGGGTATCGCGGGGAGCTGTTTTTT.

The chain links TRBV6-4 to TRBJ1-1; 7 bases map to TRBD1. CDR3 length: 12 amino acids. Looked up from germline, CDR1 is MRHNA and CDR2 is SNTAGT. The V segment lost 0 bases and the J segment 9 bases; nucleotides outside the gene matches: 1. For the CDR3, the DNA is TGTGCCAGCAGTGACTCGGGACAGAAAGCTTTCTTT. This translates into CASSDSGQKAFF.

This chain links TRBV6-2 or TRBV6-3 with TRBJ2-1; the D is unclear. Deletions cut 8 bases from V and 9 bases from J, with 8 bases between. Germline loops: CDR1 MNHEY, CDR2 SVGEGT. This CDR3 contains 10 residues. The CDR3 region is CASRWGEQFF. In DNA, the CDR3 is TGTGCCAGCCGTTGGGGTGAGCAGTTCTTC.

This chain uses TRBV19 with TRBJ2-2, with 15 bases matching TRBD2. Germline CDR1 LNHDA, CDR2 SQIVND (reference sequence). This CDR3 is 18 amino acids long. Germline trimming cut 9 bases from V and 5 bases from J; bases unmatched to any gene: 13. The CDR3 protein is CASYRTPGLAGGTGELFF. The CDR3 DNA sequence: TGTGCCAGCTACCGTACCCCCGGACTAGCGGGGGGGACCGGGGAGCTGTTTTTT.

This clone was found a few times. The rearrangement uses TRBV6-5 and TRBJ1-5; perhaps TRBD1 as D (5 bases). The CDR3 sequence is 15 residues long. V was shortened by 7 bases and J by 4 bases, with 17 bases between the two germline ends. The V gene's germline CDR1 is MNHEY and CDR2 SVGAGI. The CDR3 is CASKTDPGANQPQHF. CDR3 sequence (DNA): TGTGCCAGCAAAACGGACCCCGGGGCTAATCAGCCCCAGCATTTT.

The chain links TRBV5-8 to TRBJ2-3; D is unclear. Between the trimmed V and J ends, which lost 4 bases and 2 bases, there was a span of 11 bases. CDR1 is SGHTS, CDR2 YDEGEE, per germline. The CDR3 loop spans 14 amino acids. The CDR3: CASSAGRFTDTQYF. CDR3 coding DNA: TGTGCCAGCAGCGCCGGACGGTTCACAGATACGCAGTATTTT.

This chain links TRBV18 with TRBJ2-1; TRBD2 matches 9 bases. J gave up 5 bases and V 6 bases, and 8 bases lay outside the gene matches. In germline, CDR1 is KGHSH, CDR2 LQKENI. CDR3 length: 15 residues. The CDR3 DNA follows: TGTGCCAGCTCCGAAAGCGGGAGGACCAACAATGAGCAGTTCTTC. Encoded protein: CASSESGRTNNEQFF.

This clone was counted a single time. The J gene is TRBJ2-1, the V gene TRBV27; unclear D gene. In germline, CDR1 is MNHEY, CDR2 SMNVEV (reference sequence). This CDR3 comprises 14 residues. Trimming took 11 bases from V and 0 from J, leaving 14 bases between them. CDR3 sequence reads: CAQSAFSSYNEQFF. In DNA form, the CDR3 reads TGTGCCCAATCGGCCTTCAGCTCCTACAATGAGCAGTTCTTC.

The gene calls are TRBV5-6 and TRBJ2-3; the D is unclear. The CDR3 loop spans 17 amino acids. The germline V gene has CDR1 SGHDT and CDR2 YYEEEE. Trimming pared 1 base from V and 5 bases from J, leaving 20 bases between. In DNA form, the CDR3 reads TGTGCCAGCAGCTTGTTCTTTACCGCAACTTCAGAAGATACGCAGTATTTT. This codes for CASSLFFTATSEDTQYF.

The rearrangement uses TRBV19 and TRBJ2-1, with D possibly being TRBD2 (6 bases). Trimming left V 2 bases short and J 4 bases short, with 9 bases between. This CDR3 contains 14 residues. Per the germline V gene, CDR1 is LNHDA and CDR2 is SQIVND (reference sequence). CDR3 nucleotide sequence: TGTGCCAGTAGTATAATAGCGGTATACAATGAGCAGTTCTTC. Its protein product is CASSIIAVYNEQFF. The full variable domain, rest sourced from reference TRBV19 and TRBJ2-1, is DGGITQSPKYLFRKEGQNVTLSCEQNLNHDAMYWYRQDPGQGLRLIYYSQIVNDFQKGDIAEGYSVSREKKESFPLTVTSAQKNPTAFYLCASSIIAVYNEQFFGPGTRLTVL.

The V and J genes are TRBV19 and TRBJ2-7, with 9 bases identical to TRBD2. CDR1 and CDR2 from the germline V gene are LNHDA and SQIVND (reference sequence). V shed 4 bases and J 1 base; nucleotides not matched to a gene: 11. The CDR3 consists of 17 residues. The DNA for the CDR3 is TGTGCCAGTAGTAGTTTGGCGTCGCGGGAGGGATCCTACGAGCAGTACTTC. Protein sequence: CASSSLASREGSYEQYF.

CDR3: CASSERASTRGYTF. The DNA of the CDR3 is TGTGCCAGCAGTGAGAGGGCCTCCACTAGGGGCTACACCTTC. The V call is TRBV25-1, the J call TRBJ1-2, with D uncertain. This CDR3 has 14 residues. Germline V gene data show CDR1 as MGHDK and CDR2 as SYGVNS. Trimming cost V 3 bases and J 8 bases, with 16 bases left between them.